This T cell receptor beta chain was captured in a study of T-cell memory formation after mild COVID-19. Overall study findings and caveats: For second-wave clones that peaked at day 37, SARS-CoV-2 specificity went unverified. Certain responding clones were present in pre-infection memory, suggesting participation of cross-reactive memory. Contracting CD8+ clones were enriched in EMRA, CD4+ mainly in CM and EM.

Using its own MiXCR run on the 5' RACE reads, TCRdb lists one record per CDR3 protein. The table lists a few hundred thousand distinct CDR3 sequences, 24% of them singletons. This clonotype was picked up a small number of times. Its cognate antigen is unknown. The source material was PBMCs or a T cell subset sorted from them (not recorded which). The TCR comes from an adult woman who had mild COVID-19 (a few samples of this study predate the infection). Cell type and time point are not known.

The DNA of the CDR3 is TGTGCCAGCAGCTTTCGGGGGAACACCGGGGAGCTGTTTTTT. Translating it yields CASSFRGNTGELFF. The chain employs TRBV11-3 and TRBJ2-2; D may be TRBD2 (5 bases). V shed 3 bases and J shed 1 base, with 6 bases lying between them. Per the germline V gene, CDR1 is SGHNT and CDR2 is YENEEA. The CDR3 covers 14 residues. Full variable domain (missing parts from reference TRBV11-3 and TRBJ2-2): EAGVVQSPRYKIIEKKQPVAFWCNPISGHNTLYWYLQNLGQGPELLIRYENEEAVDDSQLPKDRFSAERLKGVDSTLKIQPAELGDSAVYLCASSFRGNTGELFFGEGSRLTVL.